These 27 T cell receptor beta chains originate from one sample sequenced in a study of T cell responses to AZD1222 COVID-19 vaccine. The repertoire was sequenced with immunoSEQ multiplex PCR; TCRdb's copy has only in-frame clones and lacks some. This sample has 95,000 to 100,000 clones, with 85% to 90% found just once. This specimen was peripheral blood, taken 28 days after the second AZD1222 dose. The receptors were gathered from an adult who received the AZD1222 COVID-19 vaccine.

This chain joins TRBV28 and TRBJ1-4; TRBD1 matches 8 bases. CDR3 length: 14 residues. Germline V gene sequence: CDR1 MDHEN, CDR2 SYDVKM. Trimming cost V 3 bases and J 7 bases; bases outside gene matches: 4. CDR3 coding DNA: TGTGCCAGCAGTTTCATGGACAGGGTTGAAAAACTGTTTTTT. Its protein product is CASSFMDRVEKLFF.

The chain carries TRBV29-1 and TRBJ2-2, with TRBD1 identical over 10 bases. Per germline, CDR1 SQVTM and CDR2 ANQGSEA. V was clipped by 5 bases and J by 5 bases; unmatched bases: 17. CDR3 size: 18 residues. CDR3 bases: TGCAGCGTTATCGAGTACCGGGACAGGGGTCTCCATACCGGGGAGCTGTTTTTT. It translates to CSVIEYRDRGLHTGELFF.

This clone was observed a single time. The chain recombines TRBV7-2 with TRBJ1-3; TRBD1 agrees at 7 bases. V was clipped by 5 bases and J by 4 bases; unmatched bases: 8. The germline V gene encodes CDR1 SGHTA and CDR2 FQGNSA. The CDR3 has 15 residues. The CDR3 here is CASSPRGPLGNTIYF. The CDR3 DNA reads TGTGCCAGCAGCCCTAGGGGGCCACTGGGAAACACCATATATTTT.

Written as DNA, the CDR3 is TGTGCCAGCAGACTAGCGGGAGGGACAGATACGCAGTATTTT. Amino acid sequence: CASRLAGGTDTQYF. V and J are TRBV27 and TRBJ2-3; 13 bases line up with TRBD2. CDR1 and CDR2 from the germline V gene are MNHEY and SMNVEV (reference sequence). The CDR3 consists of 14 residues. Trimming at V came to 6 bases and at J to 3 bases, leaving 0 bases not matched to a gene.

V and J are TRBV6-1 and TRBJ1-3; 7 nucleotides match TRBD1. V lost 1 base to trimming and J lost 0 bases; unmatched junction nucleotides: 9. The germline V gene encodes CDR1 MNHNS and CDR2 SASEGT. The CDR3 covers 18 residues. The CDR3: CASSEGLGQLLSGNTIYF. In DNA, the CDR3 is TGTGCCAGCAGTGAAGGACTGGGACAGCTTCTCTCTGGAAACACCATATATTTT.

In the case of this clone: The germline gene is not matched at one end of the junction; a read error may be the cause. The rearrangement links TRBV6-5 to TRBJ2-3; D tentatively reads TRBD1 or TRBD2 (7 bases each). CDR1 and CDR2 from the germline V gene are MNHEY and SVGAGI. The CDR3 has 14 amino acids. The CDR3 nucleotides are TGTGCCAGCACTTACCAGGGGGGGACAGATACGCAGTATTTT. Translating it yields CASTYQGGTDTQYF.

A word on this clone: The junction and the germline gene differ at one end; a read error may be behind it. The rearrangement joins TRBV6-2 or TRBV6-3 to TRBJ1-2; TRBD1 is a possible D gene (6 bases). The CDR3 runs 13 residues. Germline V gene data show CDR1 as MNHEY and CDR2 as SVGEGT. The CDR3 protein is CASSYGLQGWPLF. The CDR3 DNA reads TGTGCCAGCAGTTACGGCTTACAGGGATGGCCTTTGTTC.

The gene calls are TRBV30 and TRBJ1-4; 9 bases are a match to TRBD1. The V segment lost 6 bases and the J segment 3 bases; nucleotides outside the gene matches: 5. The CDR3 is made up of 14 amino acids. CDR1 GTSNPN and CDR2 SVGIG come from the germline V gene (reference sequence). The CDR3 loop reads CACKDRGSNEKLFF. In nucleotides, the CDR3 is TGTGCCTGCAAGGACAGGGGATCTAATGAAAAACTGTTTTTT. Looking up the rest from reference TRBV30 and TRBJ1-4 gives the full variable domain: SQTIHQWPATLVQPVGSPLSLECTVEGTSNPNLYWYRQAAGRGLQLLFYSVGIGQISSEVPQNLSASRPQDRQFILSSKKLLLSDSGFYLCACKDRGSNEKLFFGSGTQLSVL.

This chain uses TRBV11-2 with TRBJ2-1, with 11 positions matching TRBD2. V lost 5 bases and J lost 12; bases outside the gene matches: 12. Germline CDR1 SGHAT, CDR2 FQNNGV. This CDR3 spans 15 amino acids. The CDR3 spells CASSLSGRGSSRQFF. CDR3 coding DNA: TGTGCCAGCAGCCTTAGCGGGAGGGGATCTTCGAGGCAGTTCTTC.

V and J are TRBV10-1 and TRBJ2-1; 13 bases match TRBD2. Germline V CDR1 and CDR2: WNHNN, SYGVQD (reference sequence). Trimming took 4 bases from V and 7 from J; bases not matched to a gene: 1. The CDR3 sequence is 14 residues long. CDR3 sequence reads: CASSGTSGSNEQFF. Here the CDR3 DNA reads TGCGCCAGCAGTGGGACTAGCGGGAGTAATGAGCAGTTCTTC.

The chain has TRBV6-5 and TRBJ2-3; possibly TRBD1 or TRBD2 for D (5 bases each). Germline values: CDR1 MNHEY, CDR2 SVGAGI. V dropped 8 bases and J dropped 0 bases, with 15 bases sitting between them. This CDR3 is built from 15 residues. The chain's CDR3 is CASWDADPSTDTQYF. The CDR3 nucleotides are TGTGCCAGCTGGGACGCGGACCCTAGCACAGATACGCAGTATTTT.

This chain joins TRBV12-3 or TRBV12-4 and TRBJ2-1; the D is unclear. The CDR3 is 12 amino acids. V lost 4 bases and J 6 bases, leaving 7 bases between the germline ends. The CDR3, as DNA: TGTGCCAGCAGTTGGGGTATCAATGAGCAGTTCTTC. Its protein product is CASSWGINEQFF.

The chain carries TRBV9 and TRBJ2-2, with D unclear. The CDR3 consists of 13 residues. Trimming left V 3 bases short and J 2 bases short, with 5 bases between. Germline CDR1 SGDLS, CDR2 YYNGEE. DNA for the CDR3: TGTGCCAGCAGCGCCCGAAACACCGGGGAGCTGTTTTTT. As protein: CASSARNTGELFF.

The chain is built from TRBV5-1 and TRBJ2-2, with 10 nucleotides matching TRBD1. The CDR3 extends over 16 amino acids. The V gene's germline CDR1 is SGHRS and CDR2 YFSETQ. The V segment lost 0 bases and the J segment 4 bases; nucleotides outside the gene matches: 3. In DNA form, the CDR3 reads TGCGCCAGCAGCTTGGAATGGACAGGGGGCACCGGGGAGCTGTTTTTT. It specifies CASSLEWTGGTGELFF.

V gene TRBV2 combines with J gene TRBJ2-7; 10 positions match TRBD1. The CDR3 extends over 15 amino acids. The junction had 4 bases not matched to a gene; V was cut back by 5 bases and J by 0 bases. Germline assignment: CDR1 SNHLY and CDR2 FYNNEI. The CDR3 region has the DNA TGTGCCAGCAGTCAGGGACAGGGGTACTCCTACGAGCAGTACTTC. Protein product: CASSQGQGYSYEQYF.

The chain recombines TRBV27 with TRBJ1-4, with 8 bases lining up with TRBD1. In germline, CDR1 is MNHEY, CDR2 SMNVEV (reference sequence). J gave up 8 bases and V 4 bases, and 6 bases lay outside the gene matches. The CDR3 consists of 14 residues. This CDR3 is CASSWDRRKEKLFF. The CDR3 DNA reads TGTGCCAGCAGTTGGGACAGGAGAAAGGAAAAACTGTTTTTT. Together with reference TRBV27 and TRBJ1-4, the CDR3 gives the full variable domain: EAQVTQNPRYLITVTGKKLTVTCSQNMNHEYMSWYRQDPGLGLRQIYYSMNVEVTDKGDVPEGYKVSRKEKRNFPLILESPSPNQTSLYFCASSWDRRKEKLFFGSGTQLSVL.

V and J are TRBV28 and TRBJ2-7, with a possible D match to TRBD2 (6 bases). From germline, CDR1 is MDHEN and CDR2 SYDVKM. Deletions cut 6 bases from V and 0 bases from J, with 12 bases between. The CDR3 consists of 14 residues. The CDR3 DNA reads as TGTGCCAGCAGACTCGGGGGATCCTCCTACGAGCAGTACTTC. Translating it yields CASRLGGSSYEQYF.

J is TRBJ2-7 and V is TRBV2; TRBD2 aligns across 12 bases. V lost 6 bases and J lost 3; bases outside the gene matches: 3. CDR3 size: 14 residues. Germline V lookup: CDR1 SNHLY, CDR2 FYNNEI. The CDR3 spells CASSSGLAGYEQYF. The CDR3 DNA sequence: TGTGCCAGCAGCTCGGGACTAGCGGGCTACGAGCAGTACTTC.

This chain uses TRBV5-1 with TRBJ2-7, with D perhaps TRBD1 (6 bases). CDR3 length: 14 amino acids. The V end lost 4 bases, the J end lost 1 base, and 12 bases lay between the germline ends. From germline, CDR1 is SGHRS and CDR2 YFSETQ. CDR3 residues: CASSPGQNSYEQYF. CDR3 in DNA: TGCGCCAGCAGCCCAGGACAGAATTCCTACGAGCAGTACTTC.

This chain joins TRBV15 and TRBJ1-5, with D unresolved. The germline V and J ends were trimmed by 1 base and 1 base, with 8 bases remaining between them. The CDR3 covers 15 residues. Germline V gene sequence: CDR1 LNHNV, CDR2 YYDKDF (reference sequence). In nucleotides, the CDR3 is TGTGCCACCAGCAGAGCAAAAGGGAGCAATCAGCCCCAGCATTTT. This codes for CATSRAKGSNQPQHF.

The V call is TRBV5-5, the J call TRBJ2-1, with 9 nucleotides matching TRBD2. This CDR3 spans 14 amino acids. In germline, CDR1 is SGHKS, CDR2 YYEKEE (reference sequence). Germline trimming cut 0 bases from V and 7 bases from J; bases unmatched to any gene: 2. CDR3 DNA sequence: TGTGCCAGCAGCTTGGGACTAGCGGCGAATGAGCAGTTCTTC. This sequence encodes CASSLGLAANEQFF.

In nucleotides, the CDR3 is TGCGCCAGCAGCTTATCGGGCAGGGTCAACACCGGGGAGCTGTTTTTT. This sequence encodes CASSLSGRVNTGELFF. This chain links TRBV5-1 with TRBJ2-2; D is possibly TRBD1 (5 bases). In germline, CDR1 is SGHRS, CDR2 YFSETQ. This CDR3 has 16 amino acids. V gave up 2 bases and J gave up 2 bases, with 13 bases separating them.

The CDR3 region is CASSSQGGTEAFF. CDR3 coding DNA: TGCGCCAGCAGCTCGCAGGGGGGAACTGAAGCTTTCTTT. The chain carries TRBV5-1 and TRBJ1-1, with 7 bases lining up with TRBD1. Unmatched junction bases numbered 4, after V lost 3 bases and J lost 5 bases. The CDR3 contains 13 residues. From germline, CDR1 is SGHRS and CDR2 YFSETQ.

The rearrangement uses TRBV9 and TRBJ2-3, with a possible D match to TRBD1 (6 bases). Germline CDR1 is SGDLS and CDR2 is YYNGEE. This CDR3 comprises 16 residues. V lost 3 bases and J 6 bases, leaving 20 bases between the germline ends. CDR3 sequence: CASSARQDQPWDTQYF. The CDR3, as DNA: TGTGCCAGCAGCGCCAGACAGGACCAGCCGTGGGATACGCAGTATTTT.

This clone was detected a few times. The gene calls are TRBV6-5 and TRBJ1-2, with D perhaps matching TRBD1 (5 bases). Deletions cut 4 bases from V and 7 bases from J, with 19 bases between. The CDR3 contains 15 residues. Germline loops: CDR1 MNHEY, CDR2 SVGAGI. The CDR3 spells CASSSPRQLRSGYTF. CDR3 nucleotides: TGTGCCAGCAGTTCCCCCCGACAGTTGCGAAGTGGCTACACCTTC.

This chain joins TRBV6-5 and TRBJ1-3; D gene uncertain. CDR3 length: 15 amino acids. The germline CDR1 and CDR2 sequences are MNHEY and SVGAGI. V lost 6 bases and J lost 0, with 12 bases in between. This CDR3 is CASRGGRLSGNTIYF. DNA for the CDR3: TGTGCCAGCAGGGGTGGACGGCTCTCTGGAAACACCATATATTTT.

The chain recombines TRBV6-5 with TRBJ1-5; TRBD1 matches 10 bases. V lost 7 bases, J lost 5 bases, and 8 bases stayed unmatched. Germline V gives CDR1 MNHEY, CDR2 SVGAGI. The CDR3 is made up of 15 amino acids. CDR3 sequence: CASTRRTGGDQPQHF. The CDR3 nucleotides read TGTGCCAGCACCCGAAGGACAGGGGGGGATCAGCCCCAGCATTTT.